This T cell receptor (beta chain) was retrieved from a study of beta chain features in type 1 diabetes. V was trimmed by 3 bases and J by 5 bases, leaving 8 bases between them. Germline loops: CDR1 SGHRS, CDR2 YFSETQ. This CDR3 is built from 12 residues. This clone was observed a handful of times. The same CDR3 arises from other DNA sequences in this sample as well. Every isolated RNA sample was fully reverse transcribed, so sequencing captured expressed TCRB transcripts. This table comes from immunoSEQ multiplex PCR, and its TCRdb copy is limited to in-frame clones, with some not included. The sample includes some 500,000 clones, 9.5% to 12% of them seen just once.

The sample consisted of naive CD4+ T cells from blood. This chain joins TRBV5-1 and TRBJ2-5; D is possibly TRBD1 (5 bases). The TCR comes from a woman aged 18-29 years in good health. The CDR3, as DNA: TGCGCCAGCAGCTCTTCAGGGGAGACCCAGTACTTC. Translated: CASSSSGETQYF.